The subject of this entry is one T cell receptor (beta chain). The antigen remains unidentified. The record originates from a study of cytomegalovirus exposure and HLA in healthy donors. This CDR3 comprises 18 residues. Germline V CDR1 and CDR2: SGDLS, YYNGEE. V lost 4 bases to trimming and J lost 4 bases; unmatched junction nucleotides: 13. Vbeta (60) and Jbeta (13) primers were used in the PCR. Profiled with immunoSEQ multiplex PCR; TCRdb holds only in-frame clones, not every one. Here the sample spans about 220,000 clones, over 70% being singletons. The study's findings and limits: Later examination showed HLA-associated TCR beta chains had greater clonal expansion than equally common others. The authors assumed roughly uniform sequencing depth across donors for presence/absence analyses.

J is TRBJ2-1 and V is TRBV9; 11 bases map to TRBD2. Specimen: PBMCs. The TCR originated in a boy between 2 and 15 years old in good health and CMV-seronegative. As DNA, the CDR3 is TGTGCCAGCAGCCCCACAGGGTCCGGGACTAGCGGATACAATGAGCAGTTCTTC. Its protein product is CASSPTGSGTSGYNEQFF.